This TCR beta chain was captured by sequencing in a study of shared clonotypes between healthy human individuals. The deep-level immunoSEQ assay was used. Generated by immunoSEQ multiplex PCR, the TCRdb table keeps only in-frame clones and is missing some. The profile shows over a million clones, 98% of them singletons. Per the germline V gene, CDR1 is MDHEN and CDR2 is SYDVKM. Deletions cut 6 bases from V and 6 bases from J, with 21 bases between. This CDR3 is built from 15 residues. This clonotype was obtained from a man aged 25-40 years in good health. Sequencing was performed on naive CD4+ T cells sorted from blood. The subset denotes: CD45RA+ positively selected. The chain employs TRBV28 and TRBJ2-7; D is uncertain. The DNA for the CDR3 is TGTGCCAGCAGAACAGAACGCGTCCCCCTTGTCGAGCAGTACTTC. Protein sequence: CASRTERVPLVEQYF.